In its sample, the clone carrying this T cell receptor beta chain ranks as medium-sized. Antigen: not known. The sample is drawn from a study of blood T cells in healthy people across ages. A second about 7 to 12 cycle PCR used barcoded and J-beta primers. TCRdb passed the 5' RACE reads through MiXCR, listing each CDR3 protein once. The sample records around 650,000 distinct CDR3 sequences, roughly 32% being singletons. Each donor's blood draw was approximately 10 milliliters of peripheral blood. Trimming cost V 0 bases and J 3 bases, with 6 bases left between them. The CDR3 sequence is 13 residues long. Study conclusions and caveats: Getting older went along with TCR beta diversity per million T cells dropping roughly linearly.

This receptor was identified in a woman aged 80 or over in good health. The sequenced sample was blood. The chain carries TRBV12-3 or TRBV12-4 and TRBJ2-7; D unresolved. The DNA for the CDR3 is TGTGCCAGCAGTTTAGCCAGCTACTACGAGCAGTACTTC. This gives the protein CASSLASYYEQYF.